Described below is a single TCR beta chain sequence and its context. The antigen remains unidentified. A multiplex PCR was run with 60 Vbeta primers and 13 Jbeta primers. TCRdb's table, derived via immunoSEQ multiplex PCR, lists solely in-frame clones and lacks some. The table has about 150,000 clones, 70% to 85% seen once; the top ten hold approximately 6.3%. The data originate from a study of cytomegalovirus exposure and HLA in healthy donors. General study results and limits: Available immune exposure information was restricted to CMV serostatus only.

CDR1 is SGHTA and CDR2 is FQGNSA in the germline V gene. V lost 5 bases to trimming and J lost 0 bases, with 19 bases between them. The length of the CDR3 is 17 residues. The sample was PBMCs. V usage is TRBV7-2 and J usage is TRBJ1-2; maybe TRBD1 (6 bases). The sequence was collected from a woman in her fifties or sixties in good health and CMV-seropositive. The CDR3 here is CASSPHRETGANYGYTF. The CDR3 region has the DNA TGTGCCAGCAGCCCTCACCGAGAGACAGGAGCTAACTATGGCTACACCTTC.